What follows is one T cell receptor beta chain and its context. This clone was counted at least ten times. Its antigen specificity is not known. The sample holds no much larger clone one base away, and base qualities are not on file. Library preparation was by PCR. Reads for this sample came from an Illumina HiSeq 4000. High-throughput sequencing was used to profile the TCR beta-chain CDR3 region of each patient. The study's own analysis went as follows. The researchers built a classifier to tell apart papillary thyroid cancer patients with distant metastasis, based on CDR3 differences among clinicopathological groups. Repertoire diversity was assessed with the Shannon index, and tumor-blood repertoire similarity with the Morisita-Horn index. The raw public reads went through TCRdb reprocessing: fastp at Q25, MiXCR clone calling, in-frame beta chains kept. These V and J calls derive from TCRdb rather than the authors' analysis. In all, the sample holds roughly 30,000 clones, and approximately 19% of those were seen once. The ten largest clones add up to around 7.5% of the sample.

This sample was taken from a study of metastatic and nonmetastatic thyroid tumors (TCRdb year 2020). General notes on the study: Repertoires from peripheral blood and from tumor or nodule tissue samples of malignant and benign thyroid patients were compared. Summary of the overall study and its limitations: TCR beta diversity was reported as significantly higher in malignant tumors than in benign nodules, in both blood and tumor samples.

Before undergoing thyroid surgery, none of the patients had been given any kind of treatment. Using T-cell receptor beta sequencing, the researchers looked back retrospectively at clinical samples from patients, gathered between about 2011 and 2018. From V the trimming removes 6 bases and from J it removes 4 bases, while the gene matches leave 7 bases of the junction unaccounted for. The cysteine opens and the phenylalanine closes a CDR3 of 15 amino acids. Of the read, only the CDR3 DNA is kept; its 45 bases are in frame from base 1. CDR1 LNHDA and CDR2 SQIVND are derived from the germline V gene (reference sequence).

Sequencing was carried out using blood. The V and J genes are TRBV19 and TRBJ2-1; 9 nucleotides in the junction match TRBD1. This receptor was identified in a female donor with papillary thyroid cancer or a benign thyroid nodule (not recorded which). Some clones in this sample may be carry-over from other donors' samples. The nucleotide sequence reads TGTGCCAGTAGGCCCGACAGGGGGAAGTACAATGAGCAGTTCTTC. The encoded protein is CASRPDRGKYNEQFF. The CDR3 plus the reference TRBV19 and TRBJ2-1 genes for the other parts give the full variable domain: DGGITQSPKYLFRKEGQNVTLSCEQNLNHDAMYWYRQDPGQGLRLIYYSQIVNDFQKGDIAEGYSVSREKKESFPLTVTSAQKNPTAFYLCASRPDRGKYNEQFFGPGTRLTVL.